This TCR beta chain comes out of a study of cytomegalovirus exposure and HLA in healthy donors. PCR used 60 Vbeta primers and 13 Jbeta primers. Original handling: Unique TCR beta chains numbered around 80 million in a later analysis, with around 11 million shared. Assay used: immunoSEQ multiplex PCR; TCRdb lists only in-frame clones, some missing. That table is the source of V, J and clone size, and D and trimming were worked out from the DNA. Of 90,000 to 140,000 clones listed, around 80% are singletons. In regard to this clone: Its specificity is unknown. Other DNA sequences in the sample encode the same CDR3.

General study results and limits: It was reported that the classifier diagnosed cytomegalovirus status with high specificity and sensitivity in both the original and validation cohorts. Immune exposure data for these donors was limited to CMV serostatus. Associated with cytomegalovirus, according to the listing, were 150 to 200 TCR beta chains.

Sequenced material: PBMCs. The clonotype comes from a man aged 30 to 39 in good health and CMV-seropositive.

The CDR3 DNA reads TGCGCCAGCAGCTTGTGGGGCCCAGGCAATGAGCAGTTCTTC. Translated, it gives CASSLWGPGNEQFF. This chain connects TRBV5-1 to TRBJ2-1; TRBD1 might be the D (5 bases). The CDR3 covers 14 residues. V shed 1 base and J shed 6 bases, with 11 bases lying between them. Germline loops: CDR1 SGHRS, CDR2 YFSETQ. Drawing the rest from reference TRBV5-1 and TRBJ2-1, the complete variable domain is KAGVTQTPRYLIKTRGQQVTLSCSPISGHRSVSWYQQTPGQGLQFLFEYFSETQRNKGNFPGRFSGRQFSNSRSEMNVSTLELGDSALYLCASSLWGPGNEQFFGPGTRLTVL.